The next 5 T cell receptor beta chains were all read from a single sample in a study of CD8+ T cells in alopecia areata. The sequencing template was cDNA reverse transcribed from extracted RNA. The protocol was immunoSEQ multiplex PCR, while the TCRdb copy is restricted to in-frame clones and leaves out a portion. The sample shows 150,000 or so clones, 87% of them seen only once. The source was CD8+ T cells sorted from blood, collected at week 0. The receptors stem from a human donor with alopecia areata.

This sequence joins TRBV7-9 and TRBJ2-1; possibly TRBD1 or TRBD2 for D (5 bases each). This CDR3 is 16 amino acids long. The germline V and J ends were trimmed by 5 bases and 3 bases, with 17 bases remaining between them. Germline CDR1 and CDR2: SEHNR and FQNEAQ (reference sequence). This CDR3 is CASSPRDGYYYNEQFF. The CDR3 coding sequence is TGTGCCAGCAGCCCACGGGACGGATACTACTACAATGAGCAGTTCTTC.

The rearrangement joins TRBV5-1 to TRBJ1-5; D ambiguous. V gave up 0 bases and J gave up 4 bases, with 11 bases separating them. The germline V gene has CDR1 SGHRS and CDR2 YFSETQ. The CDR3 is 15 residues long. This CDR3 is CASSLGESRNQPQHF. The DNA of the CDR3 is TGCGCCAGCAGCTTGGGCGAATCCAGGAATCAGCCCCAGCATTTT.

This sequence joins TRBV4-1 and TRBJ2-1; 8 positions match TRBD2. The CDR3 is made up of 13 amino acids. The germline CDR1 and CDR2 sequences are MGHRA and YSYEKL. Trimming removed 4 bases from V and 6 bases from J; junction bases left unmatched: 2. This CDR3 reads CASSPGTSNEQFF. CDR3 in DNA: TGCGCCAGCAGCCCCGGGACTAGCAATGAGCAGTTCTTC.

The V gene is TRBV4-1, the J gene TRBJ2-2; TRBD2 agrees at 7 bases. Germline assignment: CDR1 MGHRA and CDR2 YSYEKL. This CDR3 region has 14 residues. The V segment lost 1 base and the J segment 4 bases; nucleotides outside the gene matches: 0. The CDR3 here is CASSQGGGTGELFF. CDR3 DNA sequence: TGCGCCAGCAGCCAAGGCGGGGGCACCGGGGAGCTGTTTTTT.

The V call is TRBV14, the J call TRBJ1-1; unclear D gene. Germline V gives CDR1 SGHDN, CDR2 FVKESK. V was clipped by 0 bases and J by 11 bases, with 10 bases between them. CDR3 length equals 12 residues. For the CDR3, the DNA is TGTGCCAGCAGCCAAGAAGGATTGGGGGCTTTCTTT. Amino acids: CASSQEGLGAFF.